Presented here are 10 T cell receptor beta chains from one specimen sequenced in a study of cytotoxic CD8 clonotypes in ibrutinib-treated CLL. Sequenced by immunoSEQ multiplex PCR; TCRdb stores in-frame clones only, minus some. Of 25,000 to 30,000 clones listed, roughly 69% are singletons. This material consisted of PBMCs, taken after 24 months of ibrutinib treatment. These receptors were taken from a human donor with chronic lymphocytic leukemia.

The chain uses TRBV30 and TRBJ2-3; D possibly matches TRBD1 or TRBD2 (5 bases each). This CDR3 spans 13 amino acids. CDR1 and CDR2 (germline): GTSNPN, SVGIG (reference sequence). Trimming took off 0 bases at V and 3 bases at J, with 7 bases between the two ends. The CDR3 coding sequence is TGTGCCTGGAGTGTGAGGGGAACAGATACGCAGTATTTT. This sequence encodes CAWSVRGTDTQYF.

The chain couples TRBV5-1 to TRBJ1-5; D is perhaps TRBD1 (5 bases). V was trimmed by 5 bases and J by 4 bases, leaving 13 bases between them. Germline V CDR1 and CDR2: SGHRS, YFSETQ. The CDR3 spans 14 residues. The CDR3 DNA reads as TGCGCCAGCAGGAGAACAGGCCCGAATCAGCCCCAGCATTTT. This encodes CASRRTGPNQPQHF.

The CDR3 spells CASSEGGRIYGYTF. The CDR3 DNA reads as TGTGCCAGCAGTGAAGGAGGACGGATCTATGGCTACACCTTC. The rearrangement links TRBV2 to TRBJ1-2; D remains unclear. The CDR3 totals 14 residues. The V gene's germline CDR1 is SNHLY and CDR2 FYNNEI. V was pared by 1 base and J by 4 bases, with 10 bases between.

The chain carries TRBV5-5 and TRBJ2-1; the D is unclear. Trimming pared 3 bases from V and 6 bases from J, leaving 4 bases between. Germline CDR1 reads SGHKS; CDR2 reads YYEKEE (reference sequence). This CDR3 contains 11 residues. CDR3 coding DNA: TGTGCCAGCAGCTGGATCAATGAGCAGTTCTTC. Its translation: CASSWINEQFF.

This clone was counted between two and nine times. This sequence joins TRBV6-5 and TRBJ1-6; the match to TRBD1 covers 11 bases. The CDR3 extends over 13 amino acids. Germline CDR1 and CDR2: MNHEY and SVGAGI. Unmatched junction bases numbered 3, after V lost 9 bases and J lost 8 bases. The CDR3 sequence: CASGDRGDSPLHF. The CDR3, as DNA: TGTGCCAGTGGGGACAGGGGGGATTCACCCCTCCACTTT.

The chain couples TRBV5-1 to TRBJ2-7; either TRBD1 or TRBD2 may fit D (5 bases each). The CDR3 length is 15 residues. Germline CDR1 SGHRS, CDR2 YFSETQ. Between the trimmed V and J ends, which lost 2 bases and 2 bases, there was a span of 14 bases. The CDR3 spells CASSLGTDLTYEQYF. CDR3 DNA sequence: TGCGCCAGCAGCTTAGGGACGGACTTGACCTACGAGCAGTACTTC.

There are a few counts of this clone. DNA for the CDR3: TGCGCCAGCAGCTTGGTTGGGCCAGACAATGGCTACACCTTC. Translating it yields CASSLVGPDNGYTF. The chain combines TRBV5-1 with TRBJ1-2; D unresolved. There are 14 residues in the CDR3. Germline V lookup: CDR1 SGHRS, CDR2 YFSETQ. V lost 0 bases and J lost 6, with 12 bases in between.

This clone appeared a few times. This chain uses TRBV5-6 with TRBJ2-7, with 8 bases that match TRBD2. CDR1 and CDR2 (germline): SGHDT, YYEEEE. This CDR3 has 14 residues. V lost 4 bases to trimming and J lost 2 bases; unmatched junction nucleotides: 5. The CDR3 protein is CASSLGTSTYEQYF. In DNA, the CDR3 is TGTGCCAGCAGCCTAGGGACTAGTACCTACGAGCAGTACTTC.

This clone has more than one count but fewer than ten. J is TRBJ2-7 and V is TRBV10-1; D might be TRBD1 or TRBD2, each matching 5 bases. The V end was cut by 1 base, the J end by 6 bases, with 16 bases between. CDR3 size: 15 residues. Per the germline V gene, CDR1 is WNHNN and CDR2 is SYGVQD (reference sequence). In DNA form, the CDR3 reads TGCGCCAGCAGTGAGTGGGGTCAGGGACGCGGCGAGCAGTACTTC. Amino acid sequence: CASSEWGQGRGEQYF.

This chain uses TRBV6-1 with TRBJ2-2; D call uncertain. The germline CDR1 and CDR2 sequences are MNHNS and SASEGT. The V gene lost 5 bases and the J gene lost 4 bases, with 5 bases spanning the gap. The CDR3 runs to 12 residues. CDR3 nucleotides: TGTGCCAGCAGTACCCGCACCGGGGAGCTGTTTTTT. Translated, it gives CASSTRTGELFF.